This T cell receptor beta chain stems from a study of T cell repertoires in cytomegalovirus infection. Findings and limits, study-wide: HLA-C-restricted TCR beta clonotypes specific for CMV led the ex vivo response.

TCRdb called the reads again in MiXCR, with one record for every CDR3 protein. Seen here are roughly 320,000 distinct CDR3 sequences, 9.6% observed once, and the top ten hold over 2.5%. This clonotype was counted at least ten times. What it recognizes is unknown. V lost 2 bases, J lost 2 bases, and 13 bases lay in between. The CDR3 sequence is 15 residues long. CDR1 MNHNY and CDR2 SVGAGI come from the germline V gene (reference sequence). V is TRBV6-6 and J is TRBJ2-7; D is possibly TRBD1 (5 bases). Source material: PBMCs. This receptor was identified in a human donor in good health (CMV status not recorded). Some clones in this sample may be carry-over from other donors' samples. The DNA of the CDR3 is TGTGCCAGCAGTTACAATGAACAGGCCACCTACGAGCAGTACGTC. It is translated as CASSYNEQATYEQYV.